The next 11 T cell receptor beta chains were all read from a single sample in a study of T cell repertoires in cytomegalovirus infection. One entry per CDR3 protein, called by TCRdb with MiXCR from the reads. The sample holds about 320,000 distinct CDR3 sequences, more than 9% seen once. Specimen: PBMCs. All receptors come from a human donor in good health (CMV status not recorded). Some clones in this sample may be carry-over from other donors' samples.

CDR3 in amino acids: CASSLTAAYEQYF. The CDR3 region has the DNA TGTGCCAGCAGCTTAACAGCCGCCTACGAGCAGTACTTC. The J gene is TRBJ2-7, the V gene TRBV7-9; no clear D gene. The CDR3 covers 13 residues. Trimming shortened V by 2 bases and J by 2 bases, and 7 bases separated the two germline ends. Germline values: CDR1 SEHNR, CDR2 FQNEAQ (reference sequence).

This clonotype has at least ten counts. The rearrangement links TRBV5-4 to TRBJ2-7; D may be TRBD2 (6 bases). The germline CDR1 and CDR2 sequences are SGHNT and YYREEE (reference sequence). Trimming left V 0 bases short and J 1 base short, with 14 bases between. The CDR3 runs to 16 residues. CDR3 coding DNA: TGTGCCAGCAGCTTGGCCGGAGGGGTGAGGTCCTACGAGCAGTACTTC. It encodes CASSLAGGVRSYEQYF.

This clonotype was seen repeatedly, ten times or more. The chain employs TRBV7-2 and TRBJ1-5; no clear D gene. CDR3 length: 14 residues. Looked up from germline, CDR1 is SGHTA and CDR2 is FQGNSA. V was pared by 5 bases and J by 2 bases, with 10 bases between. CDR3 loop: CASSPDGGNQPQHF. CDR3 nucleotide sequence: TGTGCCAGCAGCCCTGACGGCGGCAATCAGCCCCAGCATTTT. Full variable domain (remainder filled in from reference TRBV7-2 and TRBJ1-5): GAGVSQSPSNKVTEKGKDVELRCDPISGHTALYWYRQSLGQGLEFLIYFQGNSAPDKSGLPSDRFSAERTGGSVSTLTIQRTQQEDSAVYLCASSPDGGNQPQHFGDGTRLSIL.

This clonotype has more than one count but fewer than ten. V and J are TRBV12-3 or TRBV12-4 and TRBJ1-2; 9 bases line up with TRBD1. Germline trimming cut 5 bases from V and 10 bases from J; bases unmatched to any gene: 8. The CDR3 spans 13 residues. In DNA, the CDR3 is TGTGCCAGCAGTGCCGGGACAGGGTACGACTACACCTTC. Amino acids: CASSAGTGYDYTF.

This clonotype was seen ten or more times. The genes are TRBV7-8 and TRBJ2-3; 14 bases line up with TRBD2. With 3 bases clipped from V and 4 bases from J, the junction kept 6 bases outside the gene matches. The germline V gene has CDR1 SGHVS and CDR2 FQNEAQ. The CDR3 is 17 residues long. CDR3 loop: CASSFRLAGGLADTQYF. CDR3 in DNA: TGTGCCAGCAGCTTCCGACTAGCGGGGGGGCTAGCAGATACGCAGTATTTT. Full variable domain (remainder filled in from reference TRBV7-8 and TRBJ2-3): GAGVSQSPRYKVAKRGQDVALRCDPISGHVSLFWYQQALGQGPEFLTYFQNEAQLDKSGLPSDRFFAERPEGSVSTLKIQRTQQEDSAVYLCASSFRLAGGLADTQYFGPGTRLTVL.

The chain is built from TRBV20-1 and TRBJ1-1, with D unresolved. This CDR3 contains 10 residues. V lost 7 bases and J 1 base, leaving 4 bases between the germline ends. Germline-derived CDR1 and CDR2 are DFQATT and SNEGSKA (reference sequence). CDR3 loop: CSVGNTEAFF. The CDR3 DNA reads TGCAGTGTAGGGAACACTGAAGCTTTCTTT.

V is TRBV19 and J is TRBJ2-1; D ambiguous. CDR1 and CDR2 (germline): LNHDA, SQIVND (reference sequence). V dropped 3 bases and J dropped 0 bases, with 9 bases sitting between them. This CDR3 is 15 amino acids long. Here the CDR3 reads CASSISTTSYNEQFF. The CDR3 DNA is TGTGCCAGTAGTATTTCGACAACCTCCTACAATGAGCAGTTCTTC.

This clonotype has just a few counts. The J gene is TRBJ1-2, the V gene TRBV7-2; 7 bases agree with TRBD1. Germline V gives CDR1 SGHTA, CDR2 FQGNSA. This CDR3 has 16 residues. J gave up 8 bases and V 3 bases, and 15 bases lay outside the gene matches. The CDR3 is CASSFGTGTVYEGYTF. The CDR3 bases are TGTGCCAGCAGCTTCGGGACCGGGACAGTCTATGAGGGCTACACCTTC.

The table lists this clonotype with many counts. The J gene is TRBJ2-2, the V gene TRBV6-2 or TRBV6-3, with D tentatively TRBD2 (5 bases). Germline assignment: CDR1 MNHEY and CDR2 SVGEGT. V was pared by 6 bases and J by 6 bases, with 20 bases between. The CDR3 has 16 amino acids. The CDR3 protein is CASSLGISRRAGELFF. DNA for the CDR3: TGTGCCAGCAGCCTCGGGATTTCGAGACGGGCCGGGGAGCTGTTTTTT.

This clonotype came up many times. The rearrangement links TRBV7-2 to TRBJ2-5; D perhaps matches TRBD2 (6 bases). The CDR3 spans 15 residues. The germline V gene encodes CDR1 SGHTA and CDR2 FQGNSA. Between the trimmed V and J ends, which lost 4 bases and 1 base, there was a span of 13 bases. CDR3 sequence (DNA): TGTGCCAGCAGCTCTCGACTAGGGGCCCAAGAGACCCAGTACTTC. This translates into CASSSRLGAQETQYF. The full variable domain, in which reference TRBV7-2 and TRBJ2-5 provide the parts outside the CDR3, is GAGVSQSPSNKVTEKGKDVELRCDPISGHTALYWYRQSLGQGLEFLIYFQGNSAPDKSGLPSDRFSAERTGGSVSTLTIQRTQQEDSAVYLCASSSRLGAQETQYFGPGTRLLVL.

This chain uses TRBV11-2 with TRBJ2-7, with TRBD2 matching over 8 bases. V dropped 2 bases and J dropped 0; count of bases not matched to a gene: 6. The CDR3 length is 16 residues. Per the germline V gene, CDR1 is SGHAT and CDR2 is FQNNGV. The CDR3 region has the DNA TGTGCCAGCAGCTTAATTCAACTAGCGGCCTCCTACGAGCAGTACTTC. Translated: CASSLIQLAASYEQYF.